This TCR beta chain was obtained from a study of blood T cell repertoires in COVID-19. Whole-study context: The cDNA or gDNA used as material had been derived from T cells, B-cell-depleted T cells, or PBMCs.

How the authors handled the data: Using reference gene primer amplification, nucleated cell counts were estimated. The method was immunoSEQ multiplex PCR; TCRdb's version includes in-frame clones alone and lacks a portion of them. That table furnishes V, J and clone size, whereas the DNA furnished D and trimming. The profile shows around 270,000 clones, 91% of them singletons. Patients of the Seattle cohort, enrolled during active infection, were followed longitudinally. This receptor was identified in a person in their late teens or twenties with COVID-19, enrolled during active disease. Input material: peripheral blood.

The CDR3 DNA is TGTGCCAGTAGTATAGCGGGAGGGCCCGCCGGGGAGCTGTTTTTT. Translating it yields CASSIAGGPAGELFF. V gene TRBV19 combines with J gene TRBJ2-2; the match to TRBD2 covers 8 bases. The V gene's germline CDR1 is LNHDA and CDR2 SQIVND (reference sequence). This CDR3 is built from 15 residues. The junction had 4 bases not matched to a gene; V was cut back by 1 base and J by 6 bases. Complete variable domain (other parts from reference TRBV19 and TRBJ2-2): DGGITQSPKYLFRKEGQNVTLSCEQNLNHDAMYWYRQDPGQGLRLIYYSQIVNDFQKGDIAEGYSVSREKKESFPLTVTSAQKNPTAFYLCASSIAGGPAGELFFGEGSRLTVL.